What follows is one T cell receptor (beta chain) and its context. The antigen is not known. The CDR3 totals 12 residues. Trimming removed 2 bases at V and 7 bases at J, with 9 bases between. Per germline, CDR1 GTSNPN and CDR2 SVGIG (reference sequence). The study ran its PCR with 60 Vbeta and 13 Jbeta primers. Assay used: immunoSEQ multiplex PCR; TCRdb lists only in-frame clones, some missing. This table holds 100,000 or so clones, more than 9.5% found once. These data belong to a study of cytomegalovirus exposure and HLA in healthy donors. Study conclusions and caveats: Follow-up analysis found HLA locus-dependent TCR association rates, highest for DRB1 and lowest for HLA-C. Later analysis reportedly placed an Asian-associated ancestry cluster below the roughly 600-donor mean in N-insertions. Later work found most CMV-associated TCR beta chains apparently HLA-restricted. It emerged from a later analysis that several of the most significant clusters appeared to be linked to common viral pathogens.

The sample comprised PBMCs. The receptor comes from a man in his forties in good health and CMV-seropositive. This rearrangement joins TRBV30 to TRBJ1-3; D is unresolved. The CDR3 DNA sequence: TGTGCCTGGAGTACCCTCGGGAACACCATATATTTT. Its protein is CAWSTLGNTIYF. The full variable domain, in which reference TRBV30 and TRBJ1-3 provide the parts outside the CDR3, is SQTIHQWPATLVQPVGSPLSLECTVEGTSNPNLYWYRQAAGRGLQLLFYSVGIGQISSEVPQNLSASRPQDRQFILSSKKLLLSDSGFYLCAWSTLGNTIYFGEGSWLTVV.